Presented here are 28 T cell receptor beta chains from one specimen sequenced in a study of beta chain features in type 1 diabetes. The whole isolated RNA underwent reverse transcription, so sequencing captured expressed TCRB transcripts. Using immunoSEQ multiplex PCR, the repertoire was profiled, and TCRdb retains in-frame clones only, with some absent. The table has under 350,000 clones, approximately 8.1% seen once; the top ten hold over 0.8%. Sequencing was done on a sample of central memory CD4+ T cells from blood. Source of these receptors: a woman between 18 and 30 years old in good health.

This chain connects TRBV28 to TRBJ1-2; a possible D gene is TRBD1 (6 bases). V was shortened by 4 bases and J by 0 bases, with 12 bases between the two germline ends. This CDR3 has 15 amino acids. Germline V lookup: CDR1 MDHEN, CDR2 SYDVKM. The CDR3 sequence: CASSSGARANYGYTF. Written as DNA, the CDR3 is TGTGCCAGCAGTTCAGGGGCTCGGGCTAACTATGGCTACACCTTC.

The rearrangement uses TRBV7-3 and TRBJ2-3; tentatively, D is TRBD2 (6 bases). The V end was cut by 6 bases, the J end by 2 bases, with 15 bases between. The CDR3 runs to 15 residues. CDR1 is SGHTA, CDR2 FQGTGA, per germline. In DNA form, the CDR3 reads TGTGCCAGCAGTTTCGGGGGAGGATTCACAGATACGCAGTATTTT. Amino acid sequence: CASSFGGGFTDTQYF.

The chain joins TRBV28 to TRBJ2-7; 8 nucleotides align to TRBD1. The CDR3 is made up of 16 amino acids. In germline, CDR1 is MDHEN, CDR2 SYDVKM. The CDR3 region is CATTTGGTDASHEQYV. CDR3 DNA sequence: TGTGCCACCACCACAGGGGGGACGGATGCCTCCCACGAGCAGTACGTC.

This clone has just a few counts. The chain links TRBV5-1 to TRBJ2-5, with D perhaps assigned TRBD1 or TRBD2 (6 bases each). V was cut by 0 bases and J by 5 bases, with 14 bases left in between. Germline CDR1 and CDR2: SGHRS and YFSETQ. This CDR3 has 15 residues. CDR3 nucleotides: TGCGCCAGCAGCTTGGGCCCCAGGGGACTGGAGACCCAGTACTTC. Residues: CASSLGPRGLETQYF.

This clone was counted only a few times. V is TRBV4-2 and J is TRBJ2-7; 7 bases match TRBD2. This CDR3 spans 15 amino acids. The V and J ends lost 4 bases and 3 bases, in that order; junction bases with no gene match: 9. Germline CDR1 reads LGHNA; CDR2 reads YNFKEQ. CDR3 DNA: TGTGCCAGCAGCCCGACGAGCGGGAATTTCTACGAGCAGTACTTC. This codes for CASSPTSGNFYEQYF.

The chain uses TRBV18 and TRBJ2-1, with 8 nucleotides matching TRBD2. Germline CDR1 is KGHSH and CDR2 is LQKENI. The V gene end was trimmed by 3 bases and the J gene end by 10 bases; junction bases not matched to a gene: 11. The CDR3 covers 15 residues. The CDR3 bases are TGTGCCAGCTCACCCGGGGTAGCGGGACGGAGAGAGCAGTTCTTC. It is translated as CASSPGVAGRREQFF.

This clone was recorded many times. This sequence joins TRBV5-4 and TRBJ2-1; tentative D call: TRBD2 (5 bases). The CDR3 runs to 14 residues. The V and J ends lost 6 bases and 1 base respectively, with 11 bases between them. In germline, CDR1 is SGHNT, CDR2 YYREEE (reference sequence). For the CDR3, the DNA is TGTGCCAGCACCGCCCGGGGATCCTACAATGAGCAGTTCTTC. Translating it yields CASTARGSYNEQFF.

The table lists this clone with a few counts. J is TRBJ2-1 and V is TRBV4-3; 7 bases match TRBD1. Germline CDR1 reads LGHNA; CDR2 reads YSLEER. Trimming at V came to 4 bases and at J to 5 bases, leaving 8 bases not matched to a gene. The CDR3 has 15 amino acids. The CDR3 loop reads CASSRGQVGDNEQFF. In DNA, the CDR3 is TGCGCCAGCAGCCGTGGACAGGTTGGGGACAATGAGCAGTTCTTC.

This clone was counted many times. The CDR3 reads CASSPHTGNEQYF. In nucleotides, the CDR3 is TGTGCCAGCAGCCCTCATACGGGGAACGAGCAGTACTTC. The genes are TRBV6-6 and TRBJ2-7; D might be TRBD2 (5 bases). This CDR3 spans 13 amino acids. Germline CDR1 reads MNHNY; CDR2 reads SVGAGI (reference sequence). V dropped 6 bases and J dropped 5 bases, with 14 bases sitting between them.

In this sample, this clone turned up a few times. This CDR3 reads CASSPGTGGLNEQFF. For the CDR3, the DNA is TGTGCCAGCAGCCCTGGGACAGGGGGCTTAAATGAGCAGTTCTTC. V and J are TRBV7-3 and TRBJ2-1; 12 bases agree with TRBD1. V was clipped by 5 bases and J by 7 bases; unmatched bases: 6. The CDR3 has 15 amino acids. Germline V lookup: CDR1 SGHTA, CDR2 FQGTGA.

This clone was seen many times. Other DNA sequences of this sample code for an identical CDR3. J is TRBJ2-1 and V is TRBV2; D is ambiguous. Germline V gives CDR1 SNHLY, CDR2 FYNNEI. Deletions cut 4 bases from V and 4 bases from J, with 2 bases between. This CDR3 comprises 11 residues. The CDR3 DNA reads TGTGCCAGCAGTGCTTACAATGAGCAGTTCTTC. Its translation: CASSAYNEQFF.

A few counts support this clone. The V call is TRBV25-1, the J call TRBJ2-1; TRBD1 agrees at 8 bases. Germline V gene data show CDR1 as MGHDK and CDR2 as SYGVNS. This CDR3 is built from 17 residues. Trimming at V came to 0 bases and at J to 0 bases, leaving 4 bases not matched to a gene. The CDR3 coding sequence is TGTGCCAGCAGTGAATATCAGGGGGCGAGCTCCTACAATGAGCAGTTCTTC. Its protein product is CASSEYQGASSYNEQFF.

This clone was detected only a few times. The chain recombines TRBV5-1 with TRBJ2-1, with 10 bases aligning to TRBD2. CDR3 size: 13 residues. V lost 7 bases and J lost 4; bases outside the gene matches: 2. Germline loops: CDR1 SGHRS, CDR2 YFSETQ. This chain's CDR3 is CASWTSGYNEQFF. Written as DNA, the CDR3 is TGCGCCAGCTGGACTAGCGGATACAATGAGCAGTTCTTC.

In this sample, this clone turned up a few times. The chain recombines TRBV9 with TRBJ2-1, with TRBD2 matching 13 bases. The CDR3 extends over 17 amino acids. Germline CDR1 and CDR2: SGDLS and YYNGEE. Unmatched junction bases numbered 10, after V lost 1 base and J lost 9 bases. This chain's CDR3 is CASSVSRTSGGYGEQFF. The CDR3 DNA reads TGTGCCAGCAGCGTAAGCCGGACTAGCGGGGGCTACGGTGAGCAGTTCTTC. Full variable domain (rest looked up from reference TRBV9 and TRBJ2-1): DSGVTQTPKHLITATGQRVTLRCSPRSGDLSVYWYQQSLDQGLQFLIQYYNGEERAKGNILERFSAQQFPDLHSELNLSSLELGDSALYFCASSVSRTSGGYGEQFFGPGTRLTVL.

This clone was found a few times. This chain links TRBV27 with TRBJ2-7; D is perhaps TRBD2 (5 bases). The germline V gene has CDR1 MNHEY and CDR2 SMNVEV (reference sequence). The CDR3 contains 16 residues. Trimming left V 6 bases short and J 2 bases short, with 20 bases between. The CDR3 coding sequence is TGTGCCAGCAGCCTAGCCCATTGGATCGCTACCTACGAGCAGTACGTC. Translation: CASSLAHWIATYEQYV.

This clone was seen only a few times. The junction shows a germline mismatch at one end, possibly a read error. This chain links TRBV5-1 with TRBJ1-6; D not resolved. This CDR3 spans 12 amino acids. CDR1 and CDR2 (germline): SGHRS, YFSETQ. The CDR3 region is CASSVEGPPLHF. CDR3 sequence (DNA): TGCGCGAGCAGCGTGGAGGGTCCACCCCTCCACTTT.

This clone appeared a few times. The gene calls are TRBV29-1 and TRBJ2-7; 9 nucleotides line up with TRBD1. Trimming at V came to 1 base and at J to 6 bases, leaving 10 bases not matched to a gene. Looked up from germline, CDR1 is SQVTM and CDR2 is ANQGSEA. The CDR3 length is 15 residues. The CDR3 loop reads CSVEVRDRVLVEQYV. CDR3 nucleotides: TGCAGCGTTGAAGTCCGGGACAGGGTCCTCGTCGAGCAGTACGTC.

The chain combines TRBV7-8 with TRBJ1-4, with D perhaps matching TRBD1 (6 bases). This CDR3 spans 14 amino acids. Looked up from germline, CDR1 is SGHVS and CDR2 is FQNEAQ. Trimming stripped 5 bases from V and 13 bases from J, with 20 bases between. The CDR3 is CASSPGVFGSTLFF. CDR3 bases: TGTGCCAGCAGCCCAGGGGTTTTCGGGTCAACACTGTTTTTT.

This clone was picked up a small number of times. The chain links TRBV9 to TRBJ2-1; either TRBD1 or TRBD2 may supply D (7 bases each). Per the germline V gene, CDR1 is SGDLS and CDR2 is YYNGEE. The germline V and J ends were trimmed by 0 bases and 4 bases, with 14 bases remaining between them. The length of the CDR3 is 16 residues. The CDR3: CASSVEAGTVYNEQFF. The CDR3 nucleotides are TGTGCCAGCAGCGTAGAAGCGGGGACAGTGTACAATGAGCAGTTCTTC.

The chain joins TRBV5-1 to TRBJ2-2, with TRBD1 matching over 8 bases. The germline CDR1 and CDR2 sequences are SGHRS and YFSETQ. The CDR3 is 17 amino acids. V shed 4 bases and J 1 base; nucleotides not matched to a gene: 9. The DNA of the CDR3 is TGCGCCAGCAGCCCCCGGGGACAGGTCTGGAACACCGGGGAGCTGTTTTTT. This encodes CASSPRGQVWNTGELFF.

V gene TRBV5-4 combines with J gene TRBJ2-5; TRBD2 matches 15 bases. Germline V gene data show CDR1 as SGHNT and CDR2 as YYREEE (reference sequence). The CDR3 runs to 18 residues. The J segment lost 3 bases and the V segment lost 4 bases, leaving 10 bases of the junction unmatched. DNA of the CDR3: TGTGCCAGCAGCCAGGGACTAGCGGGGGGCGAGATAAAAGAGACCCAGTACTTC. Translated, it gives CASSQGLAGGEIKETQYF.

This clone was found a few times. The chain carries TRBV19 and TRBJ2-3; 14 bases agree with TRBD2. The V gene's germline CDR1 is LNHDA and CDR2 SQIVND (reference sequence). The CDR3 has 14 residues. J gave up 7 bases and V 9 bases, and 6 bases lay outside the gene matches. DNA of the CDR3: TGTGCCAGCCAGACTAGCGGGAGGGCAAATACGCAGTATTTT. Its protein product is CASQTSGRANTQYF.

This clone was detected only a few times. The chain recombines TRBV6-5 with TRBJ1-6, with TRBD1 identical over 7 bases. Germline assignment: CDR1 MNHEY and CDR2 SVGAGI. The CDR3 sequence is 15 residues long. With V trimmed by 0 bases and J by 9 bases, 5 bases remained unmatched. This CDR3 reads CASSYSGTAASPLHF. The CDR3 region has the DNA TGTGCCAGCAGTTACTCTGGGACAGCAGCTTCACCCCTCCACTTT.

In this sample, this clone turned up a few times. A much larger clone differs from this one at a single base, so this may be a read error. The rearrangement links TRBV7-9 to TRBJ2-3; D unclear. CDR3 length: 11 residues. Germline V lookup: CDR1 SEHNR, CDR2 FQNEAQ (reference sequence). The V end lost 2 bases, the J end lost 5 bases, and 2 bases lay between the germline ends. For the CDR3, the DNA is TGTGCCAGCAGCTTAAAAGATACGCAGTATTTT. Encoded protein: CASSLKDTQYF.

The CDR3 DNA is TGCGCCAGCAGCCAAGCGGGAGCTAGCACAGATACGCAGTATTTT. It translates to CASSQAGASTDTQYF. V is TRBV4-3 and J is TRBJ2-3; tentatively, D is TRBD2 (6 bases). The CDR3 loop spans 15 amino acids. CDR1 LGHNA and CDR2 YSLEER come from the germline V gene. V was pared by 1 base and J by 0 bases, with 8 bases between.

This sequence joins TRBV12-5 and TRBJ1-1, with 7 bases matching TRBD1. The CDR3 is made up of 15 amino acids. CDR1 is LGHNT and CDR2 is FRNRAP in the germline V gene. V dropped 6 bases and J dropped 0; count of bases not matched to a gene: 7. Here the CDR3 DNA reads TGTGCTAGTGGACCCTCGGGACAGATGAACACTGAAGCTTTCTTT. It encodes CASGPSGQMNTEAFF.

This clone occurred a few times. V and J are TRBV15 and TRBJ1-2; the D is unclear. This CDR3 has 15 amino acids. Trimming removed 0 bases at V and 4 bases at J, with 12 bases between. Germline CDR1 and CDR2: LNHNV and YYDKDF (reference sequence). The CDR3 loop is CATSRDQSLGYGYTF. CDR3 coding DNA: TGTGCCACCAGCAGAGATCAGAGCCTGGGCTATGGCTACACCTTC.

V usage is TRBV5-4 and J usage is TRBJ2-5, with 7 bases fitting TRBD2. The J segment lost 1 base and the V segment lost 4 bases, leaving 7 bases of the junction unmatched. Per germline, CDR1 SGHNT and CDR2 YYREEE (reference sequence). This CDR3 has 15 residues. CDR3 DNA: TGTGCCAGCAGCCAAACGGGGGGAAGCCAAGAGACCCAGTACTTC. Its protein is CASSQTGGSQETQYF.